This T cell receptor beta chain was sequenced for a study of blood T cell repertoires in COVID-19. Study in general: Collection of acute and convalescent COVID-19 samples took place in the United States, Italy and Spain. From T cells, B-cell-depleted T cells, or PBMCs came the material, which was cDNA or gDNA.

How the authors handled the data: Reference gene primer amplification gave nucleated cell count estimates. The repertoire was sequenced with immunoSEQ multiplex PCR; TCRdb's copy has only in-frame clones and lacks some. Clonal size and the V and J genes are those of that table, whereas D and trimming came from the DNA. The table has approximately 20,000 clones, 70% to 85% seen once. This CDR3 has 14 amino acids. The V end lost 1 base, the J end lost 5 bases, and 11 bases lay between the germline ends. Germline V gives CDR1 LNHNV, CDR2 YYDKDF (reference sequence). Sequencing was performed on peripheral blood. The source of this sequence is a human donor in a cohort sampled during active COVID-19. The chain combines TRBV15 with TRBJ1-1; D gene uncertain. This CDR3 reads CATSRAREITEAFF. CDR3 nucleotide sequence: TGTGCCACCAGCAGAGCGCGGGAAATAACTGAAGCTTTCTTT. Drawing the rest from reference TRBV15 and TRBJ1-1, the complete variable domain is DAMVIQNPRYQVTQFGKPVTLSCSQTLNHNVMYWYQQKSSQAPKLLFHYYDKDFNNEADTPDNFQSRRPNTSFCFLDIRSPGLGDTAMYLCATSRAREITEAFFGQGTRLTVV.